This TCR beta chain was sequenced for a study of HIV-infected patients and healthy controls. Whole-study findings and limits: MAIT alpha-chain CDR3s were frequent in healthy controls, depleted in HIV+.

cDNA was made from approximately 0.55 ug RNA using alpha and beta constant primers. Using multiplexing indices, alpha and beta chain libraries were generated apart by chain-specific third strand synthesis. All rearrangements within a chain used one primer pair; cDNA molecules carried barcodes. TCRdb redid the calling of the 5' RACE reads with MiXCR, one entry per CDR3 protein. The sample records about 8,000 distinct CDR3 sequences, over 6.5% being singletons. This clonotype rates as medium-sized. Its cognate antigen is unknown. As an off-target read in a library built for alpha chains, this beta chain has a frequency of little significance. Roughly three months, about 14 weeks, into antiretroviral therapy, follow-up blood was collected. No cell fractionation was done, so the repertoire covers all unsorted peripheral blood T cells. Trimming removed 0 bases at V and 9 bases at J, with 12 bases between. Germline CDR1 MGHRA, CDR2 YSYEKL. The CDR3 is made up of 14 amino acids.

The material was blood, obtained during antiretroviral therapy. J is TRBJ1-5 and V is TRBV4-1, with no clear D. This receptor was identified in an adult with HIV infection. Here the CDR3 DNA reads TGCGCCAGCAGCCAAGATAGGGCCTTGGGGCCCCAGCATTTT. Residues: CASSQDRALGPQHF.